This TCR beta chain was recorded in a study of cytomegalovirus exposure and HLA in healthy donors. The PCR made use of 60 Vbeta and 13 Jbeta primers. Here immunoSEQ multiplex PCR was the method, and the copy in TCRdb shows in-frame clones only, minus some. The sample holds fewer than 250,000 clones, 80% to 90% seen once. On this clone: The junction departs from the called germline gene at one end, perhaps through a read error.

Germline CDR1 and CDR2: MGHRA and YSYEKL. This CDR3 has 14 residues. The receptor's source is a young man in good health and CMV-seronegative. The material sequenced was PBMCs. The chain uses TRBV4-1 and TRBJ2-1, with D hard to call. CDR3 residues: CAGSQAYGHDEQFF. In nucleotides, the CDR3 is TGCGCCGGCAGCCAAGCTTATGGCCACGATGAGCAGTTCTTC.